The subject of this entry is one T cell receptor beta chain. These data are taken from a study of cytomegalovirus exposure and HLA in healthy donors. Profiling relied on immunoSEQ multiplex PCR, and the TCRdb table lists in-frame clones only, not all of them. The sample contains about 98,000 clones, about 90% of which appear only once. Trimming took off 0 bases at V and 6 bases at J, with 15 bases between the two ends. Per germline, CDR1 SGHNT and CDR2 YYREEE (reference sequence). The CDR3 extends over 15 amino acids. The sample consisted of PBMCs. This TCR came from a young man in good health and CMV-seropositive. The gene calls are TRBV5-4 and TRBJ1-1, with no clear D. The CDR3 nucleotides read TGTGCCAGCAGCTTGGGTGGATCCGCGCGGGCTGAAGCTTTCTTT. It translates to CASSLGGSARAEAFF. The entire variable domain, with the rest obtained from reference TRBV5-4 and TRBJ1-1, is as follows: ETGVTQSPTHLIKTRGQQVTLRCSSQSGHNTVSWYQQALGQGPQFIFQYYREEENGRGNFPPRFSGLQFPNYSSELNVNALELDDSALYLCASSLGGSARAEAFFGQGTRLTVV.